The next 21 T cell receptor beta chains were all read from a single sample in a study of CD8 T cells in ankylosing spondylitis. Study-wide points: Characteristic of ankylosing spondylitis blood, it appeared, was a TCR beta motif comprising eight highly homologous variants.

These receptors have no identified antigens. Using its own MiXCR run on the 5' RACE reads, TCRdb lists one record per CDR3 protein. The table lists more than 650,000 distinct CDR3 sequences, over 9.5% of them singletons. The material sequenced was blood, either unsorted or a sorted T cell fraction (not recorded which). The source is a male donor with ankylosing spondylitis.

The chain couples TRBV4-3 to TRBJ2-1, with 8 bases fitting TRBD2. With 4 bases clipped from V and 3 bases from J, the junction kept 5 bases outside the gene matches. CDR1 and CDR2 (germline): LGHNA, YSLEER. The CDR3 is 15 residues long. The CDR3 spells CASSLGTRLYNEQFF. CDR3 in DNA: TGCGCCAGCAGCCTAGGGACTAGACTCTACAATGAGCAGTTCTTC.

V is TRBV6-2 or TRBV6-3 and J is TRBJ2-7; 7 bases line up with TRBD2. The germline CDR1 and CDR2 sequences are MNHEY and SVGEGT. V was clipped by 5 bases and J by 2 bases; unmatched bases: 12. This CDR3 has 16 amino acids. CDR3 region: CASSPLGGSTTYEQYF. The CDR3 DNA reads as TGTGCCAGCAGTCCCCTGGGCGGGAGTACGACCTACGAGCAGTACTTC.

This clonotype was found a few times. The genes are TRBV20-1 and TRBJ1-5; 8 positions match TRBD1. V lost 0 bases and J lost 6; bases outside the gene matches: 7. The CDR3 runs to 15 residues. Germline-derived CDR1 and CDR2 are DFQATT and SNEGSKA (reference sequence). Here the CDR3 reads CSARDLRQGRQPQHF. The CDR3, as DNA: TGCAGTGCTAGAGATCTTCGACAGGGGCGTCAGCCCCAGCATTTT.

This clonotype was seen many times. The chain couples TRBV4-3 to TRBJ2-1; tentatively, D is TRBD2 (5 bases). This CDR3 has 15 residues. V lost 1 base and J lost 2, with 9 bases in between. Germline lookup yields CDR1 LGHNA and CDR2 YSLEER. CDR3 DNA: TGCGCCAGCAGCCAAGGAGGGTCAGCCTACAATGAGCAGTTCTTC. It translates to CASSQGGSAYNEQFF.

This clonotype was counted a few times. This chain joins TRBV7-2 and TRBJ1-2; possible D gene TRBD1, 5 bases. CDR1 is SGHTA, CDR2 FQGNSA, per germline. This CDR3 comprises 14 residues. The ends were cut back, 4 bases at V and 8 bases at J, with 17 bases in the middle. CDR3 sequence (DNA): TGTGCCAGCAGCTCCCGGGACTCACTTGGGGGCTACACCTTC. Translation: CASSSRDSLGGYTF.

This clonotype showed up just a few times. The chain carries TRBV4-1 and TRBJ2-5; D gene uncertain. Trimming took 2 bases from V and 7 from J, leaving 5 bases between them. The germline V gene has CDR1 MGHRA and CDR2 YSYEKL. This CDR3 region has 11 residues. CDR3: CASSQLGTQYF. CDR3 nucleotide sequence: TGCGCCAGCAGCCAACTCGGGACCCAGTACTTC.

This clonotype was counted at least ten times. The V call is TRBV20-1, the J call TRBJ2-1, with D hard to call. Trimming removed 0 bases from V and 2 bases from J, with 8 bases in between. Germline V gives CDR1 DFQATT, CDR2 SNEGSKA (reference sequence). This CDR3 has 14 amino acids. CDR3 DNA sequence: TGCAGTGCTAGAGATAGCAGCGCCTACAATGAGCAGTTCTTC. Protein product: CSARDSSAYNEQFF.

There are a few counts of this clonotype. The V and J genes are TRBV24-1 and TRBJ2-3, with D perhaps assigned TRBD1 or TRBD2 (5 bases each). V was cut by 4 bases and J by 0 bases, with 19 bases left in between. There are 18 residues in the CDR3. Germline CDR1 KGHDR, CDR2 SFDVKD. DNA for the CDR3: TGTGCCACCAGTGAGAACCCGGGGCTGCGCCTAAGCACAGATACGCAGTATTTT. This encodes CATSENPGLRLSTDTQYF.

This chain joins TRBV20-1 and TRBJ2-7, with D unresolved. Between the trimmed V and J ends, which lost 1 base and 2 bases, there was a span of 12 bases. Germline V CDR1 and CDR2: DFQATT, SNEGSKA (reference sequence). CDR3 length: 14 amino acids. CDR3: CSARGGWDAYEQYF. The CDR3 bases are TGCAGTGCTAGAGGGGGTTGGGATGCCTACGAGCAGTACTTC.

There are many counts of this clonotype. The chain links TRBV5-1 to TRBJ1-1; D ambiguous. Germline V gene lookup returns CDR1 SGHRS and CDR2 YFSETQ. The length of the CDR3 is 13 residues. V was clipped by 4 bases and J by 4 bases, with 11 bases between them. The CDR3 sequence is CASSPTKLTEAFF. CDR3 sequence (DNA): TGCGCCAGCAGCCCGACGAAACTCACTGAAGCTTTCTTT.

This clonotype was detected a few times. V and J are TRBV10-3 and TRBJ1-5; D is possibly TRBD1 (6 bases). The CDR3 extends over 15 amino acids. Trimming removed 0 bases from V and 7 bases from J, with 13 bases in between. Germline V CDR1 and CDR2: ENHRY, SYGVKD. This CDR3 is CAISESRGARQPQHF. In nucleotides, the CDR3 is TGTGCCATCAGTGAGTCGCGGGGGGCGCGACAGCCCCAGCATTTT.

Only a few counts were recorded for this clonotype. The V and J genes are TRBV4-3 and TRBJ2-2; D might be TRBD1 or TRBD2, each matching 5 bases. Germline V gene data show CDR1 as LGHNA and CDR2 as YSLEER. V was clipped by 1 base and J by 0 bases, with 15 bases between them. The CDR3 is 18 amino acids. The CDR3 region has the DNA TGCGCCAGCAGCCAAGTTAGGGCCGGGACCGCGAACACCGGGGAGCTGTTTTTT. Translated, it gives CASSQVRAGTANTGELFF.

This chain uses TRBV20-1 with TRBJ2-7, with 15 bases aligning to TRBD2. V was pared by 2 bases and J by 5 bases, with 13 bases of the junction left unmatched. Germline CDR1 is DFQATT and CDR2 is SNEGSKA (reference sequence). The CDR3 is made up of 18 amino acids. In DNA, the CDR3 is TGCAGTGCTAGATTGGGACTAGCGGGAGGAAGGTCAGTGGACGAGCAGTACTTC. Translation: CSARLGLAGGRSVDEQYF.

In its sample, this clonotype was seen a few times. This rearrangement joins TRBV6-1 to TRBJ1-5; D unresolved. The V gene lost 3 bases and the J gene lost 0 bases, with 9 bases spanning the gap. CDR3 length: 15 amino acids. Germline V CDR1 and CDR2: MNHNS, SASEGT. The CDR3, as DNA: TGTGCCAGCAGTGACAATCATTATAGCAATCAGCCCCAGCATTTT. Its translation is CASSDNHYSNQPQHF.

The chain combines TRBV7-3 with TRBJ2-3; 9 bases fit TRBD2. The CDR3 length is 15 residues. Germline loops: CDR1 SGHTA, CDR2 FQGTGA. Trimming took 5 bases from V and 2 from J; bases not matched to a gene: 5. The CDR3 nucleotides are TGTGCCAGCAGCACCACTAGCGGGTACACAGATACGCAGTATTTT. Residues: CASSTTSGYTDTQYF.

V usage is TRBV24-1 and J usage is TRBJ2-7; 10 bases line up with TRBD1. CDR1 is KGHDR and CDR2 is SFDVKD in the germline V gene. The CDR3 contains 15 residues. J gave up 5 bases and V 4 bases, and 7 bases lay outside the gene matches. The CDR3 DNA reads as TGTGCCACCAGTGACACCGGGACAGGGGCGGACGAGCAGTACTTC. Encoded protein: CATSDTGTGADEQYF.

This clonotype was observed at least ten times. The chain combines TRBV4-1 with TRBJ2-2; TRBD2 matches at 14 bases. Germline V gene sequence: CDR1 MGHRA, CDR2 YSYEKL. V dropped 1 base and J dropped 5; count of bases not matched to a gene: 6. The CDR3 is made up of 18 amino acids. The DNA for the CDR3 is TGCGCCAGCAGCCAAGCGGGACTAGCGGGAGTAGGTACCGGGGAGCTGTTTTTT. This translates into CASSQAGLAGVGTGELFF.

This clonotype was counted ten times or more. The gene calls are TRBV20-1 and TRBJ2-1, with 13 bases that match TRBD2. Germline V gives CDR1 DFQATT, CDR2 SNEGSKA (reference sequence). The V segment lost 5 bases and the J segment 13 bases; nucleotides outside the gene matches: 8. There are 13 residues in the CDR3. DNA for the CDR3: TGCAGTGCTGGCTTACTAGCGGGAGGGGGCCAGTTCTTC. It is translated as CSAGLLAGGGQFF.

This clonotype has a handful of counts. A junction boundary mismatches the germline segment, possibly from a read error. The chain uses TRBV7-2 and TRBJ1-3; the D gene is possibly TRBD1 (6 bases). Germline lookup yields CDR1 SGHTA and CDR2 FQGNSA. The CDR3 is 13 amino acids. In DNA form, the CDR3 reads TGTGCCAGCAGCTTAGAAGCAGGGGCCCTCTGGGATTTT. Protein sequence: CASSLEAGALWDF.

This chain uses TRBV28 with TRBJ2-2; D tentatively fits TRBD1 or TRBD2 (5 bases each). Germline loops: CDR1 MDHEN, CDR2 SYDVKM. Trimming cost V 10 bases and J 6 bases, with 18 bases left between them. The CDR3 has 14 amino acids. The CDR3 DNA reads TGTGCCACCCCCCGGGACCGCACCGCCGGGGAGCTGTTTTTT. Translated, it gives CATPRDRTAGELFF.

CDR3 in amino acids: CASSQDWIGYEKLFF. The CDR3, as DNA: TGCGCCAGCAGCCAAGATTGGATAGGGTATGAAAAACTGTTTTTT. The genes are TRBV4-3 and TRBJ1-4; unclear D gene. This CDR3 comprises 15 residues. Trimming shortened V by 0 bases and J by 6 bases, and 11 bases separated the two germline ends. The germline gives CDR1 LGHNA, CDR2 YSLEER.